The 3 T cell receptor beta chains presented below share a single source sample, sequenced in a study of regulatory T cells in long-lasting Graves disease. TCR beta libraries were built with iRepertoire HTBI primers and Arm-PCR of CDR3 regions. TCRdb re-called the multiplex PCR reads through MiXCR, storing one row per CDR3 protein. Here the sample spans 600,000 to 800,000 distinct CDR3 sequences, around 32% being singletons. Time point denoted: persistent/refractory GD, antithyroid drugs over 5 years with positive TRAb. RNA extracted from PBMCs served as the sequencing template. The material was peripheral blood mononuclear cells (PBMCs), obtained when the disease was refractory, from a patient treated with antithyroid drugs. The receptors shown here come from a female donor with Graves disease.

The J gene is TRBJ2-5, the V gene TRBV11-1; tentative D call: TRBD2 (5 bases). The CDR3 extends over 14 amino acids. CDR1 is SGHAT, CDR2 FQDESV, per germline (reference sequence). Trimming took off 5 bases at V and 5 bases at J, with 15 bases between the two ends. CDR3 nucleotide sequence: TGTGCCAGCAGCCCCGGCGGCACGGGGGAGACCCAGTACTTC. Protein sequence: CASSPGGTGETQYF.

The V call is TRBV20-1, the J call TRBJ2-2, with a weak D call TRBD2 (5 bases). The germline V gene has CDR1 DFQATT and CDR2 SNEGSKA (reference sequence). The CDR3 runs to 15 residues. Trimming pared 3 bases from V and 3 bases from J, leaving 14 bases between. The CDR3 region is CSASGRGSHTGELFF. CDR3 nucleotides: TGCAGTGCTAGTGGACGAGGGTCCCACACCGGGGAGCTGTTTTTT.

This clonotype came up a few times. In nucleotides, the CDR3 is TGTGCTAGTGGTTTGGTATTAACAGGGCGGGCTCCATTGGACGAGCAGTACTTC. It is translated as CASGLVLTGRAPLDEQYF. The chain carries TRBV12-5 and TRBJ2-7, with D maybe TRBD1 (6 bases). Looked up from germline, CDR1 is LGHNT and CDR2 is FRNRAP. V shed 0 bases and J shed 5 bases, with 23 bases lying between them. This CDR3 contains 18 residues. Using reference TRBV12-5 and TRBJ2-7 for the parts outside the CDR3, the full variable domain is DARVTQTPRHKVTEMGQEVTMRCQPILGHNTVFWYRQTMMQGLELLAYFRNRAPLDDSGMPKDRFSAEMPDATLATLKIQPSEPRDSAVYFCASGLVLTGRAPLDEQYFGPGTRLTVT.